This T cell receptor (beta chain) was obtained from a study of T-cell reconstitution after alpha-beta-depleted transplantation in children. Findings of the study overall: Surviving thymic progenitors and recipient T cells were the source of high TCRbeta diversity at day 60 in some patients. After one year, T-cell counts and TCRbeta diversity mostly came from new T cells.

The authors prepared the TCRbeta library with unique molecular identifiers. TCRdb ran MiXCR on the PCR reads and lists one entry per CDR3 protein. Among around 700,000 distinct CDR3 sequences listed, around 12% were seen once. This CDR3 contains 14 residues. Trimming took off 11 bases at V and 0 bases at J, with 14 bases between the two ends. This clonotype was observed at least ten times. The antigen remains unidentified. The TCR sequence derives from a girl aged 2-10 years with congenital amegakaryocytic thrombocytopenia, due to receive a stem cell transplant. V is TRBV12-3 or TRBV12-4 and J is TRBJ1-3; possibly TRBD1 for D (6 bases). The source was PBMCs, collected before TCRalphabeta/CD19-depleted stem cell transplant. The CDR3 nucleotides are TGTGCCGCCAGGGGACCTTTCTCTGGAAACACCATATATTTT. This codes for CAARGPFSGNTIYF.